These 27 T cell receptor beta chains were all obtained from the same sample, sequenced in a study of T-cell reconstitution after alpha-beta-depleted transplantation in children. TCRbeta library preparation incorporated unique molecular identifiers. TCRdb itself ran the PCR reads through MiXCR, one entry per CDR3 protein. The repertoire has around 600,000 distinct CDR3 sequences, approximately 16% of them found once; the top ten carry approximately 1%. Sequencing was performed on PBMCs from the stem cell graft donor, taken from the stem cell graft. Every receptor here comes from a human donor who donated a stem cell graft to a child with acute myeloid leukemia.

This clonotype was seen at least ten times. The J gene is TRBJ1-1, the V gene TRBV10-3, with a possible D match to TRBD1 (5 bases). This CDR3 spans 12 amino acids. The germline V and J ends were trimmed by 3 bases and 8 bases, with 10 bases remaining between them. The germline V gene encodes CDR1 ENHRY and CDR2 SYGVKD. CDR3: CAISDPGTEAFF. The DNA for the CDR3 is TGTGCCATCAGTGATCCCGGGACGGAAGCTTTCTTT.

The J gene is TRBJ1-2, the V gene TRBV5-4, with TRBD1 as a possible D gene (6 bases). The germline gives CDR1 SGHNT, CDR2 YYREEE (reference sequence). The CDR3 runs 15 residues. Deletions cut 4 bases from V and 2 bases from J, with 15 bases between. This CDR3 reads CASSPLRGANYGYTF. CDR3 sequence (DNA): TGTGCCAGCAGCCCCCTACGGGGGGCGAACTATGGCTACACCTTC.

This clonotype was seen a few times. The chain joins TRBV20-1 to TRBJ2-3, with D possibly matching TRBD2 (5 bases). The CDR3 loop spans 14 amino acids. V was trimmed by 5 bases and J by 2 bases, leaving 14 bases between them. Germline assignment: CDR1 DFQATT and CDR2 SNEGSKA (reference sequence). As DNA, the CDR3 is TGCAGTGCTCTGAGTGATCGGGACACAGATACGCAGTATTTT. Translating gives CSALSDRDTDTQYF.

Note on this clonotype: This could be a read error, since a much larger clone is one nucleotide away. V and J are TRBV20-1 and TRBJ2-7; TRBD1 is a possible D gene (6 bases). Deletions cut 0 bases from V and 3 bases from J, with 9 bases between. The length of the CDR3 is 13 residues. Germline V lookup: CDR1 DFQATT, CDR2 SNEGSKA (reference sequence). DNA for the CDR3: TGCAGTGCTAGAGAGGCAGGGGTCTACGAGCAGTACTTC. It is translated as CSAREAGVYEQYF.

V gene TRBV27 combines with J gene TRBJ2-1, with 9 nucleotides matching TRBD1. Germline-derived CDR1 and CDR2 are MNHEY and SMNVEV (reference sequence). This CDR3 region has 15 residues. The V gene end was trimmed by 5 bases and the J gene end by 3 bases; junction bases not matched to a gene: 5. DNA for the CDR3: TGTGCCAGCAGTCCGGACAGGGGCCACTACAATGAGCAGTTCTTC. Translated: CASSPDRGHYNEQFF.

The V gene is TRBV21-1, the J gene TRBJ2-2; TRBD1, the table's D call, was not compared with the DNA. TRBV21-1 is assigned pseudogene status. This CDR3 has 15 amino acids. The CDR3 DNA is TGTGCCAGCAGCAGGATCCGGGACGGCACCGGGGAGCTGTTTTTT. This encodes CASSRIRDGTGELFF.

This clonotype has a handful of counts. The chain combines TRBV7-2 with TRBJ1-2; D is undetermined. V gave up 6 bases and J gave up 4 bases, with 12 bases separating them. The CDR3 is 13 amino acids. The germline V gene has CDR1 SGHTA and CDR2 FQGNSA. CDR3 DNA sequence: TGTGCCAGCAGTGAAGGGAGGACCTATGGCTACACCTTC. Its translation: CASSEGRTYGYTF.

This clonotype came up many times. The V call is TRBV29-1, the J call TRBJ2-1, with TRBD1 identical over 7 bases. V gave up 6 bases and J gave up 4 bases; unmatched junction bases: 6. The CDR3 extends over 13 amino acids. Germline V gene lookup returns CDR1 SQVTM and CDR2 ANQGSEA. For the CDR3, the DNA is TGCAGCGTCCAGGGACAGAGATACAATGAGCAGTTCTTC. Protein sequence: CSVQGQRYNEQFF.

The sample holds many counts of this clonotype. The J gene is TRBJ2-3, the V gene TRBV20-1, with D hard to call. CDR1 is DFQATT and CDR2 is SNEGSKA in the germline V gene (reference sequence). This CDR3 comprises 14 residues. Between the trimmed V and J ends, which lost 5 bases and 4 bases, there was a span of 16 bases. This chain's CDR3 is CSALDPRWSDTQYF. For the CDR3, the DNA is TGCAGTGCTCTCGACCCACGATGGTCAGATACGCAGTATTTT.

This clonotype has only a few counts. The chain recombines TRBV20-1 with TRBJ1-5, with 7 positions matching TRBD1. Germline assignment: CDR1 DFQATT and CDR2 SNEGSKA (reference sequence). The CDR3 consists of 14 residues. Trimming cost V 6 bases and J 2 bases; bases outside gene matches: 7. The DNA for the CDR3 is TGCAGTGCACAACAGGGGCCGGGCAATCAGCCCCAGCATTTT. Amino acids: CSAQQGPGNQPQHF.

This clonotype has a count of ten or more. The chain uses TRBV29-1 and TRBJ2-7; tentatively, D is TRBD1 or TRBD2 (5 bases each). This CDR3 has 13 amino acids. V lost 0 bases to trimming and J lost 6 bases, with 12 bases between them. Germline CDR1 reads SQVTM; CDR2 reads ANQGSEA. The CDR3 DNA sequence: TGCAGCGTTGAAGATCGAGGGGCTATCGAGCAGTACTTC. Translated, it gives CSVEDRGAIEQYF.

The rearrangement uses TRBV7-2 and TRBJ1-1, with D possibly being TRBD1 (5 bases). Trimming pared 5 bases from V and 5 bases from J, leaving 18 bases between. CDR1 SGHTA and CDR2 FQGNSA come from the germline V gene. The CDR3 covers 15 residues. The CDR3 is CASSQRPQGETEAFF. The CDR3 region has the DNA TGTGCCAGCAGCCAAAGACCGCAGGGTGAAACTGAAGCTTTCTTT.

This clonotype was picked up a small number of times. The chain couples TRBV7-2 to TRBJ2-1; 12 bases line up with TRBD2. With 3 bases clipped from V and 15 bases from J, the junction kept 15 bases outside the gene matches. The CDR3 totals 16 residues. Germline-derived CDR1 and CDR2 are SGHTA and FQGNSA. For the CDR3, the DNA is TGTGCCAGCAGCTTCTCCCTCCGGACTAGCGGGAAGGGTTCGTTCTTC. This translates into CASSFSLRTSGKGSFF.

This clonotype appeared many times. DNA of the CDR3: TGCAGTGCTAGAGTCCCAGCCAAAAACATTCAGTACTTC. Its protein is CSARVPAKNIQYF. J is TRBJ2-4 and V is TRBV20-1; D uncertain. V was pared by 1 base and J by 0 bases, with 4 bases between. Germline CDR1 is DFQATT and CDR2 is SNEGSKA (reference sequence). The CDR3 has 13 residues.

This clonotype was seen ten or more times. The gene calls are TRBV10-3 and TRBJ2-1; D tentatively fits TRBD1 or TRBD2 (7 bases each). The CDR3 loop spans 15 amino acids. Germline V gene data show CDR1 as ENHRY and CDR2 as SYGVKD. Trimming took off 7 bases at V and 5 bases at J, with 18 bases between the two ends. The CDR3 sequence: CAITRGDRSDNEQFF. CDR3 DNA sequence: TGTGCCATCACCCGGGGGGACAGAAGTGACAATGAGCAGTTCTTC.

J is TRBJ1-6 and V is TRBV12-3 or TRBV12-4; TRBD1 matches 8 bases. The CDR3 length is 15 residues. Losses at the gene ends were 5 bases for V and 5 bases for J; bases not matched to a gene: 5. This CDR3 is CASSPNRGDNSPLHF. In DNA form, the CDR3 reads TGTGCCAGCAGTCCAAACAGGGGGGATAATTCACCCCTCCACTTT.

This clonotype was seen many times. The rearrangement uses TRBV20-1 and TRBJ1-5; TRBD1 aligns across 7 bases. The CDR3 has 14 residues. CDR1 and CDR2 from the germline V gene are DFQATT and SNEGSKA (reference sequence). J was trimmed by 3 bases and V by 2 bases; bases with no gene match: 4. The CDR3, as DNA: TGCAGTGCTAGATCCGGACAGGTCAATCAGCCCCAGCATTTT. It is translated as CSARSGQVNQPQHF.

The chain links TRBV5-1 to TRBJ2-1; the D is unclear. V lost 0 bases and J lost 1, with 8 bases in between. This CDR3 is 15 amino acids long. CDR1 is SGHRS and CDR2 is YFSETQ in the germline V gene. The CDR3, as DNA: TGCGCCAGCAGCTTGGAGCGCGTATCCTACAATGAGCAGTTCTTC. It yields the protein CASSLERVSYNEQFF.

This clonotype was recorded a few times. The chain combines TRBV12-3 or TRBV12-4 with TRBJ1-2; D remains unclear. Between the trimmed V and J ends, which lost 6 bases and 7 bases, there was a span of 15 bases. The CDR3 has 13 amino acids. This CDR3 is CASSPTLNSGYTF. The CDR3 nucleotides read TGTGCCAGCAGCCCGACCTTAAACAGTGGCTACACCTTC.

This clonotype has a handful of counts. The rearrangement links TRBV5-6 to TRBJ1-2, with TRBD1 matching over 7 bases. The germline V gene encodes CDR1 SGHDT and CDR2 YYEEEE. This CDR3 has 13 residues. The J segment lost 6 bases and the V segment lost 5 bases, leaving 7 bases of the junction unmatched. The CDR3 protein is CASRTGFVDGYTF. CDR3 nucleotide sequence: TGTGCCAGCAGGACAGGGTTCGTGGATGGCTACACCTTC.

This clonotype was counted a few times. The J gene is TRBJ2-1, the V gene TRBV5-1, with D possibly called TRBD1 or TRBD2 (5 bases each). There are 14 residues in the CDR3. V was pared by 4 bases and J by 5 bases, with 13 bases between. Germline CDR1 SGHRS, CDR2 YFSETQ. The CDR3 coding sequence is TGCGCCAGCAGCGAGGGACGAACAAACAATGAGCAGTTCTTC. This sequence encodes CASSEGRTNNEQFF.

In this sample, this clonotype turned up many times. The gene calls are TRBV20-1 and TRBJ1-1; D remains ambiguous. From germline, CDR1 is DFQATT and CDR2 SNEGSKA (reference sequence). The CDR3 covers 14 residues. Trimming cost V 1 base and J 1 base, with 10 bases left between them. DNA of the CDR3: TGCAGTGCTAGAGTTCGCGGCCAGAACACTGAAGCTTTCTTT. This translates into CSARVRGQNTEAFF.

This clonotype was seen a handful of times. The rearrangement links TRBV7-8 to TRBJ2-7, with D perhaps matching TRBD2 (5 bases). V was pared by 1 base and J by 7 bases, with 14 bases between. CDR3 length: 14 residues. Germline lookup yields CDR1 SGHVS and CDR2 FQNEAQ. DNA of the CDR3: TGTGCCAGCAGCTTAGACCGGGGTTTGCGAGAGCAGTACGTC. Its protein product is CASSLDRGLREQYV.

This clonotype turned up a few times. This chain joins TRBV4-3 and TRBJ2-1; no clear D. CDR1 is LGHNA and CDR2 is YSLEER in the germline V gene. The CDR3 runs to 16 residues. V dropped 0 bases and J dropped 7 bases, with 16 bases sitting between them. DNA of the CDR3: TGCGCCAGCAGCCAAGATTGGGTCGGCTTACGGAATGAGCAGTTCTTC. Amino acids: CASSQDWVGLRNEQFF.

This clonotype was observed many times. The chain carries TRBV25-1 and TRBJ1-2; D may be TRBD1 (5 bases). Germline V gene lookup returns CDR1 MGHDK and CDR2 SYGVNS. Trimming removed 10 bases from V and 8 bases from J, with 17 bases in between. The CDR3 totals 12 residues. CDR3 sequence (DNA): TGTGCCACCCTTGGGGGGGGTAGAGGCTACACCTTC. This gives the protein CATLGGGRGYTF.

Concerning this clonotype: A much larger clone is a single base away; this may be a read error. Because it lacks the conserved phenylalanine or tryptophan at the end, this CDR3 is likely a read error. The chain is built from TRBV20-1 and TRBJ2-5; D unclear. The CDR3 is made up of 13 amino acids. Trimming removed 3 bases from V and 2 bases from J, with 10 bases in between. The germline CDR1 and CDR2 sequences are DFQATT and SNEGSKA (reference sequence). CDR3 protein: CSARRAPQETQYL. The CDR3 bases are TGCAGTGCTAGGCGAGCTCCACAAGAGACCCAGTACCTC.

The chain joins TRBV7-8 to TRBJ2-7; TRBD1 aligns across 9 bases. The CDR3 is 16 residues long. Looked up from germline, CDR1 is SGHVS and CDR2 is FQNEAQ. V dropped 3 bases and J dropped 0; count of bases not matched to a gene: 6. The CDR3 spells CASSFQGQGPSYEQYF. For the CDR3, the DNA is TGTGCCAGCAGCTTCCAGGGACAGGGCCCCTCCTACGAGCAGTACTTC.